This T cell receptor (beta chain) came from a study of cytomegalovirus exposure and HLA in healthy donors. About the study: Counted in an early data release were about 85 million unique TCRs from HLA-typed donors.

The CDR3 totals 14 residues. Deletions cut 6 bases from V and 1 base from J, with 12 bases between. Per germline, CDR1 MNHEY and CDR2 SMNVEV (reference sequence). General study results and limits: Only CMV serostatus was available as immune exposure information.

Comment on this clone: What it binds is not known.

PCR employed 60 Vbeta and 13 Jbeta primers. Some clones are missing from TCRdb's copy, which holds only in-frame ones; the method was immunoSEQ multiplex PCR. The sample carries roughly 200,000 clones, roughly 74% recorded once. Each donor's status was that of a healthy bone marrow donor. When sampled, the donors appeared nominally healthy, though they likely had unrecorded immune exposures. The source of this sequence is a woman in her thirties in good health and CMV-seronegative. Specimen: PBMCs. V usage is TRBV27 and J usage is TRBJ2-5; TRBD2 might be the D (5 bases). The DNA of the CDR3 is TGTGCCAGCAGACCACTAGTCATCCAAGAGACCCAGTACTTC. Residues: CASRPLVIQETQYF.